The T cell receptor beta chain described here comes from a study of cytomegalovirus exposure and HLA in healthy donors. Vbeta (60) and Jbeta (13) primers were used in the PCR. Generated by immunoSEQ multiplex PCR, the TCRdb table keeps only in-frame clones and is missing some. The sample includes 150,000 or so clones, roughly 79% of them seen just once. Germline lookup yields CDR1 SGHRS and CDR2 YFSETQ. V was pared by 4 bases and J by 9 bases, with 8 bases of the junction left unmatched. The CDR3 is 15 residues long. This chain joins TRBV5-1 and TRBJ2-1; 12 bases map to TRBD2. Sequenced sample: PBMCs. This clonotype was sampled from a man in his forties or fifties in good health and CMV-seropositive. CDR3 sequence reads: CASSNPSGRASEQFF. The CDR3 DNA sequence: TGCGCCAGCAGCAATCCTAGCGGGAGGGCCAGTGAGCAGTTCTTC.